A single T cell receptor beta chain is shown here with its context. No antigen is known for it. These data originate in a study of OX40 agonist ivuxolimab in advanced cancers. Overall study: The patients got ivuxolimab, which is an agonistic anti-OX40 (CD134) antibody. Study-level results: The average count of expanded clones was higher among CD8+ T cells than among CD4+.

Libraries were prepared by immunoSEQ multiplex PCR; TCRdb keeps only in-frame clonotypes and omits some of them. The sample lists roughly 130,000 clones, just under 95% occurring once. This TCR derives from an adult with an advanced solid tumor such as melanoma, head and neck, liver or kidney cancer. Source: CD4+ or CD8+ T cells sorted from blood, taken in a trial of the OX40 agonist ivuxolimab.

CDR3: CASSLDGSNSPEAFF. The CDR3 nucleotides read TGTGCCAGCAGCTTGGACGGGAGCAATAGTCCTGAAGCTTTCTTT. J is TRBJ1-1 and V is TRBV11-3, with D uncertain. Trimming left V 3 bases short and J 6 bases short, with 17 bases between. The CDR3 sequence is 15 residues long. Germline V gene lookup returns CDR1 SGHNT and CDR2 YENEEA.